This is a list of T cell receptor beta chains from one sample in a study of OX40 agonist ivuxolimab in advanced cancers. Repertoires were generated with immunoSEQ multiplex PCR, while TCRdb's copy carries only in-frame clones and drops some. The profile shows tens of thousands of clones, 88% of them singletons. The sample in question was CD4+ or CD8+ T cells sorted from blood, obtained in a trial of the OX40 agonist ivuxolimab. All receptors derive from an adult with an advanced solid tumor such as melanoma, head and neck, liver or kidney cancer. Both conserved end residues are part of each CDR3. A D gene is named only where the DNA matches it firmly. Size is stated for part of the rows, as once, few or many counts, or as a class when the clone is expanded.

v_call: TRBV5-4
clone_size: -
d_call: -
j_call: TRBJ2-5
cdr3_aa: CASSLSPGWQETQYF
cdr3_nt: TGTGCCAGCAGCTTGTCGCCAGGGTGGCAAGAGACCCAGTACTTC

v_call: TRBV5-1
clone_size: -
d_call: -
j_call: TRBJ2-5
cdr3_aa: CARGSGVGFCGQETQYF
cdr3_nt: TGCGCCAGGGGTTCGGGGGTGGGATTCTGTGGCCAAGAGACCCAGTACTTC

v_call: TRBV7-9
clone_size: -
d_call: TRBD1
j_call: TRBJ2-1
cdr3_aa: CASSPWTGGRAGNNEQFF
cdr3_nt: TGTGCCAGCAGCCCCTGGACAGGGGGCCGGGCGGGGAACAATGAGCAGTTCTTC

v_call: TRBV28
clone_size: -
d_call: -
j_call: TRBJ2-3
cdr3_aa: CATWGSGDTQYF
cdr3_nt: TGTGCCACGTGGGGGAGTGGAGATACGCAGTATTTT

v_call: TRBV11-3
clone_size: -
d_call: -
j_call: TRBJ2-1
cdr3_aa: CASSQLSYRHEQFF
cdr3_nt: TGTGCCAGCAGTCAGCTGTCGTATCGCCATGAGCAGTTCTTC

v_call: TRBV23-1
clone_size: -
d_call: -
j_call: TRBJ2-7
cdr3_aa: CASSHPGQYF
cdr3_nt: TGCGCCAGCAGTCACCCGGGGCAGTACTTC

v_call: TRBV30
clone_size: -
d_call: -
j_call: TRBJ2-5
cdr3_aa: CAWRENRETQYF
cdr3_nt: TGTGCCTGGAGAGAGAACAGGGAGACCCAGTACTTC

v_call: TRBV6-5
clone_size: -
d_call: TRBD1
j_call: TRBJ1-5
cdr3_aa: CASSYSGTGIQPQHF
cdr3_nt: TGTGCCAGCAGTTACTCCGGGACAGGGATTCAGCCCCAGCATTTT

v_call: TRBV7-2
clone_size: -
d_call: TRBD2
j_call: TRBJ2-1
cdr3_aa: CASSPTSGRGNEQFF
cdr3_nt: TGTGCCAGCAGCCCTACTAGCGGGAGGGGCAATGAGCAGTTCTTC

v_call: TRBV5-1
clone_size: -
d_call: TRBD2
j_call: TRBJ2-7
cdr3_aa: CASSTGLAYYEQYF
cdr3_nt: TGCGCCAGCAGCACCGGACTAGCCTACTACGAGCAGTACTTC

v_call: TRBV29-1
clone_size: -
d_call: -
j_call: TRBJ2-7
cdr3_aa: CSALVGVSYEQYF
cdr3_nt: TGCAGCGCCTTGGTCGGTGTCTCCTACGAGCAGTACTTC

v_call: TRBV2
clone_size: -
d_call: -
j_call: TRBJ2-7
cdr3_aa: CASKAGTYEQYF
cdr3_nt: TGTGCCAGCAAAGCAGGAACCTACGAGCAGTACTTC

v_call: TRBV5-5
clone_size: -
d_call: TRBD1
j_call: TRBJ1-2
cdr3_aa: CASSSDPDRAYGYTF
cdr3_nt: TGTGCCAGCAGCTCTGACCCTGACAGGGCTTATGGCTACACCTTC

v_call: TRBV30
clone_size: -
d_call: TRBD1
j_call: TRBJ1-6
cdr3_aa: CAWTRDRDNSPLHF
cdr3_nt: TGTGCCTGGACCCGGGACAGGGATAATTCACCCCTCCACTTT

v_call: TRBV19
clone_size: -
d_call: TRBD2
j_call: TRBJ2-3
cdr3_aa: CASSIDLWAGVGTDTQYF
cdr3_nt: TGTGCCAGTAGTATAGATCTTTGGGCGGGAGTCGGCACAGATACGCAGTATTTT

v_call: TRBV2
clone_size: -
d_call: -
j_call: TRBJ2-7
cdr3_aa: CASSALQGSEQYF
cdr3_nt: TGTGCCAGCAGTGCCCTTCAGGGAAGCGAGCAGTACTTC

v_call: TRBV7-2
clone_size: few
d_call: TRBD2
j_call: TRBJ2-1
cdr3_aa: CASSLFAGATYNEQFF
cdr3_nt: TGTGCCAGCAGCTTATTTGCGGGAGCTACCTACAATGAGCAGTTCTTC

v_call: TRBV30
clone_size: few
d_call: -
j_call: TRBJ1-3
cdr3_aa: CAWSPFSGNTIYF
cdr3_nt: TGTGCCTGGAGTCCCTTCTCTGGAAACACCATATATTTT

v_call: TRBV4-2
clone_size: -
d_call: -
j_call: TRBJ2-1
cdr3_aa: CASSQDNSPLSNEQFF
cdr3_nt: TGTGCCAGCAGCCAAGATAATTCGCCCCTCTCCAATGAGCAGTTCTTC

v_call: TRBV5-1
clone_size: -
d_call: -
j_call: TRBJ2-5
cdr3_aa: CASSLVGPQETQYF
cdr3_nt: TGCGCCAGCAGCTTGGTAGGGCCCCAAGAGACCCAGTACTTC

v_call: TRBV10-2
clone_size: -
d_call: -
j_call: TRBJ1-6
cdr3_aa: CASSEVAGSYNSPLHF
cdr3_nt: TGCGCCAGCAGTGAGGTCGCCGGCTCCTATAATTCACCCCTCCACTTT

v_call: TRBV28
clone_size: -
d_call: TRBD1
j_call: TRBJ2-7
cdr3_aa: CASSLPGDSYYEQYF
cdr3_nt: TGTGCCAGCAGCTTGCCCGGGGACAGTTACTACGAGCAGTACTTC

v_call: TRBV10-3
clone_size: -
d_call: -
j_call: TRBJ2-7
cdr3_aa: CAISASGYEQYF
cdr3_nt: TGTGCCATCAGTGCGAGCGGCTACGAGCAGTACTTC

v_call: TRBV7-6
clone_size: -
d_call: -
j_call: TRBJ2-5
cdr3_aa: CASSSRPGDETQYF
cdr3_nt: TGTGCCAGCAGCTCCCGGCCTGGGGACGAGACCCAGTACTTC

v_call: TRBV5-6
clone_size: -
d_call: TRBD2
j_call: TRBJ2-3
cdr3_aa: CASSPGTSGADTQYF
cdr3_nt: TGTGCCAGCAGCCCCGGGACTAGCGGTGCAGATACGCAGTATTTT

v_call: TRBV9
clone_size: -
d_call: TRBD2
j_call: TRBJ2-5
cdr3_aa: CASSRSGLAGGSPSPGETQYF
cdr3_nt: TGTGCCAGCAGTCGGTCGGGACTAGCGGGAGGGTCCCCTTCTCCGGGGGAGACCCAGTACTTC

v_call: TRBV10-3
clone_size: few
d_call: TRBD2
j_call: TRBJ2-1
cdr3_aa: CAISPGLAGNYNEQFF
cdr3_nt: TGTGCCATCAGTCCGGGACTAGCGGGAAATTACAATGAGCAGTTCTTC

v_call: TRBV28
clone_size: -
d_call: -
j_call: TRBJ1-6
cdr3_aa: CASRKWGGDHSPLHF
cdr3_nt: TGTGCCAGCAGAAAGTGGGGAGGGGATCATTCACCCCTCCACTTT

v_call: TRBV5-4
clone_size: -
d_call: -
j_call: TRBJ1-4
cdr3_aa: CASSSPGQEKLFF
cdr3_nt: TGTGCCAGCAGCTCCCCGGGGCAGGAAAAACTGTTTTTT

v_call: TRBV6-5
clone_size: once
d_call: -
j_call: TRBJ1-6
cdr3_aa: CASRGQISPLHF
cdr3_nt: TGTGCCAGCAGAGGACAAATTTCACCCCTCCACTTT

v_call: TRBV7-9
clone_size: -
d_call: TRBD2
j_call: TRBJ2-1
cdr3_aa: CASSLELAAGYNEQFF
cdr3_nt: TGTGCCAGCAGCTTAGAACTAGCGGCAGGCTACAATGAGCAGTTCTTC

v_call: TRBV7-9
clone_size: -
d_call: TRBD1
j_call: TRBJ1-1
cdr3_aa: CASSPGGGSTEAFF
cdr3_nt: TGTGCCAGCAGCCCAGGGGGCGGGAGCACTGAAGCTTTCTTT

v_call: TRBV7-9
clone_size: -
d_call: -
j_call: TRBJ1-1
cdr3_aa: CASTLDGARTEAFF
cdr3_nt: TGTGCCAGCACCTTAGATGGGGCGCGGACTGAAGCTTTCTTT

v_call: TRBV18
clone_size: -
d_call: -
j_call: TRBJ1-1
cdr3_aa: CASSPGSNTEAFF
cdr3_nt: TGTGCCAGCTCACCGGGGTCGAACACTGAAGCTTTCTTT

v_call: TRBV28
clone_size: -
d_call: TRBD2
j_call: TRBJ2-7
cdr3_aa: CASTPAGGRNNEQYF
cdr3_nt: TGTGCCAGCACCCCAGCGGGGGGCAGGAATAACGAGCAGTACTTC

v_call: TRBV15
clone_size: -
d_call: -
j_call: TRBJ1-2
cdr3_aa: CATSRDPDSDYGYTF
cdr3_nt: TGTGCCACCAGCAGAGATCCGGACAGTGACTATGGCTACACCTTC